This T cell receptor (beta chain) was recovered during a study of Ad26.COV2.S vaccination and SARS-CoV-2 variants. Study details: Intramuscular Ad26.COV2.S doses were given once or twice, 56 days apart. Study findings and constraints: Vaccine and placebo recipients had comparable breadth of non-spike TCRs.

The treatment: approximately 18 received Ad26.COV2.S at low or high dose, single or two shots; a few received placebo; per-sample allocation not given. Day 63 after the first vaccine or placebo injection was the time point for sampling. As for this clone: As yet, its antigen is unknown.

Here immunoSEQ multiplex PCR was the method, and the copy in TCRdb shows in-frame clones only, minus some. The sample has hundreds of thousands of clones, approximately 86% seen once. This CDR3 contains 16 residues. J was trimmed by 9 bases and V by 4 bases; bases with no gene match: 12. Germline assignment: CDR1 LNHDA and CDR2 SQIVND (reference sequence). The sequences come from peripheral blood, collected in a trial of Ad26.COV2.S vaccine versus placebo. The receptor's source is a person aged 18-65 years who received the Ad26.COV2.S COVID-19 vaccine or a placebo. The V gene is TRBV19, the J gene TRBJ2-3; TRBD2 matches at 11 bases. The CDR3 reads CASSTPTSGTLVTQYF. CDR3 nucleotides: TGTGCCAGTAGTACGCCGACTAGCGGGACCTTAGTGACGCAGTATTTT.